The entry below gives a single T cell receptor (beta chain) sequence along with its context. Other DNA sequences in the same sample also yield this CDR3. This sample stems from a study of OX40 agonist ivuxolimab in advanced cancers. The repertoire was sequenced with immunoSEQ multiplex PCR; TCRdb's copy has only in-frame clones and lacks some. The sample includes about 58,000 clones, about 90% of them seen just once. Enrollment shut out patients with autoimmune disease history or systemic immunosuppression. The source of this sequence is an adult with an advanced solid tumor such as melanoma, head and neck, liver or kidney cancer. Source: CD4+ or CD8+ T cells sorted from blood, taken in a trial of the OX40 agonist ivuxolimab.

CDR3: CASSLVYEQYF. CDR3 sequence (DNA): TGTGCCAGCAGCTTGGTTTACGAGCAGTACTTC. The chain links TRBV11-2 to TRBJ2-7; D is uncertain. The V and J ends lost 3 bases and 4 bases respectively, with 4 bases between them. Germline V gives CDR1 SGHAT, CDR2 FQNNGV. The CDR3 contains 11 residues.